Listed below are T cell receptor beta chains from one sample, sequenced in a study of T cells in Graves' hyperthyroidism and ophthalmopathy. Each CDR3 protein is one row after TCRdb ran MiXCR on the multiplex PCR reads. The sample lists around 420,000 distinct CDR3 sequences; around 14% were seen once. The sequenced material came from blood. The receptors shown here come from a woman under 30 with Graves' hyperthyroidism. Both conserved end residues are part of each CDR3. The order of the fields is D gene, V gene, J gene, clone size, CDR3 DNA, CDR3 protein. A D gene is named only where the DNA matches it firmly. Size tells how often a clone was seen (once, few, many) or the class of an expanded clone, and some rows leave it out.

TRBD2,TRBV3-1,TRBJ2-1,NA,TGTGCCAGCAGTCTGCTAGCGGTTAGCTCCTACAATGAGCAGTTCTTC,CASSLLAVSSYNEQFF
TRBD2,TRBV7-9,TRBJ2-1,many,TGTGCCAGCAGCCCGATAGCGCTAGCGGGAGTTGAGCAGTTCTTC,CASSPIALAGVEQFF
NA,TRBV28,TRBJ2-1,NA,TGTGCCAGCAGCCTCCCCCGACTCGGAGAGCAGTTCTTC,CASSLPRLGEQFF
NA,TRBV7-2,TRBJ2-1,many,TGTGCCAGCAGCCCCCGCCGAATTGGGGGCTTTGAGCAGTTCTTC,CASSPRRIGGFEQFF
NA,TRBV20-1,TRBJ1-4,few,TGCAGTGCTCCGGGGGTGGGCAAATCTAATGAAAAACTGTTTTTT,CSAPGVGKSNEKLFF
NA,TRBV20-1,TRBJ2-1,many,TGCAGTGCTAGAGTATCGCTGGGCTCCTACAATGAGCAGTTCTTC,CSARVSLGSYNEQFF
NA,TRBV2,TRBJ1-5,many,TGTGCCAGCAGAGGGGGAACCAATCAGCCCCAGCATTTT,CASRGGTNQPQHF
NA,TRBV18,TRBJ1-1,NA,TGTGCCAGCTCATCCATGACAGCGAACACTGAAGCTTTCTTT,CASSSMTANTEAFF
TRBD1,TRBV2,TRBJ1-1,many,TGTGCCAGCTGGACAGGGACGCCTGGTGTGAACACTGAAGCTTTCTTT,CASWTGTPGVNTEAFF
NA,TRBV9,TRBJ1-4,few,TGTGCCAGCAGCGTCGAGGGAACTAATGAAAAACTGTTTTTT,CASSVEGTNEKLFF
NA,TRBV20-1,TRBJ1-1,many,TGCAGTGCTAGAGATGAGGGCAGGGCCACTGAAGCTTTCTTT,CSARDEGRATEAFF
TRBD1,TRBV9,TRBJ1-1,many,TGTGCCAGCAGCGACAGGGGGAACACTGAAGCTTTCTTT,CASSDRGNTEAFF
TRBD2,TRBV20-1,TRBJ2-3,few,TGCAGTGCTCCATACTCCGGGACTAGCGGGGGGTCCACAGATACGCAGTATTTT,CSAPYSGTSGGSTDTQYF
NA,TRBV10-3,TRBJ2-1,few,TGTGCCATCAGTGAGTCAATAAGGACTACCTACAATGAGCAGTTCTTC,CAISESIRTTYNEQFF
TRBD2,TRBV10-1,TRBJ2-1,many,TGCGCCAGCAGCCCCGGGACTAGCGCGTACAATGAGCAGTTCTTC,CASSPGTSAYNEQFF
NA,TRBV12-3/TRBV12-4,TRBJ2-7,few,TGTGCCAGCAGTCGAGAGAGGACCTCCTACGAGCAGTACTTC,CASSRERTSYEQYF
NA,TRBV3-1,TRBJ1-2,many,TGTGCCAGCAGCCAAGAGGCGGCCGGACTCGGCTATGGCTACACCTTC,CASSQEAAGLGYGYTF
NA,TRBV12-3/TRBV12-4,TRBJ1-4,many,TGTGCCAGCAGACCCCCGGACAGCCAAAATGAAAAACTGTTTTTT,CASRPPDSQNEKLFF
TRBD2,TRBV28,TRBJ2-1,NA,TGTGCCAGCAGTTTACAGCCACTAGCGGGAGGGTCCAATGAGCAGTTCTTC,CASSLQPLAGGSNEQFF
NA,TRBV5-1,TRBJ2-7,many,TGCGCCAGCAGCTTGGTTTTGGGGGAGAAGAGAGAGCAGTACTTC,CASSLVLGEKREQYF
TRBD1,TRBV7-2,TRBJ2-7,NA,TGTGCCAGCGGCCGGGACAGGGGCTACTACGAGCAGTACTTC,CASGRDRGYYEQYF
NA,TRBV28,TRBJ2-3,many,TGTGCCAGCAGTTCTAGGGGGAGTAGCACAGATACGCAGTATTTT,CASSSRGSSTDTQYF
NA,TRBV29-1,TRBJ2-7,many,TGCAGCGCAACTGGGGGGGCCATCAATAATTACGAGCAGTACTTC,CSATGGAINNYEQYF
TRBD2,TRBV9,TRBJ2-1,few,TGTGCCAGCAGTGGCGGGAGTACCAATGAGCAGTTCTTC,CASSGGSTNEQFF
TRBD1,TRBV4-1,TRBJ2-5,few,TGCGCCAGCAGCCAAGTGCAGGGGGAAGGGACCCAGTACTTC,CASSQVQGEGTQYF
NA,TRBV6-1,TRBJ1-2,few,TGTGCCAGCAGGATCGCCAACAGGGCTAACTATGGCTACACCTTC,CASRIANRANYGYTF
TRBD1,TRBV2,TRBJ1-1,few,TGTGCCAGCAGTGATGAGGGGGCCGCGAACACTGAAGCTTTCTTT,CASSDEGAANTEAFF
NA,TRBV10-3,TRBJ2-7,many,TGTGCCATCAAAGAGTCGACCTTAAGCTCCTACGAGCAGTACTTC,CAIKESTLSSYEQYF
TRBD1,TRBV12-3/TRBV12-4,TRBJ2-7,NA,TGTGCCAGCAGGGCCGGACAGGGGAGGGAGCAGTACTTC,CASRAGQGREQYF
TRBD2,TRBV6-1,TRBJ2-7,NA,TGTGCCAGCAGCCTCAGCGGGAGTGTCTACGAGCAGTACTTC,CASSLSGSVYEQYF
NA,TRBV12-3/TRBV12-4,TRBJ1-1,many,TGTGCCAGCAGTTTTACGGGGGTGAACACTGAAGCTTTCTTT,CASSFTGVNTEAFF
TRBD1,TRBV29-1,TRBJ2-7,few,TGCAGCGTTGGACAGGGGTCCGCCTACGAGCAGTACTTC,CSVGQGSAYEQYF
NA,TRBV3-1,TRBJ2-7,many,TGTGCCAGCAGCCAGGCAGGTCCGAAACCAGCCTACGAGCAGTACTTC,CASSQAGPKPAYEQYF
NA,TRBV14,TRBJ2-7,NA,TGTGCCAGCAGCCACGACACATCCTACGAGCAGTACTTC,CASSHDTSYEQYF
NA,TRBV18,TRBJ2-7,many,TGTGCCAGCTCCGAGTCCCTCTACGAGCAGTACTTC,CASSESLYEQYF
TRBD1,TRBV18,TRBJ1-1,many,TGTGCCAGCTCTCCAACTTACCCAGGGGGTGGCACTGAAGCTTTCTTT,CASSPTYPGGGTEAFF
NA,TRBV2,TRBJ1-2,many,TGTGCCAGCAGTGGACAGAGGCCTAACTATGGCTACACCTTC,CASSGQRPNYGYTF
NA,TRBV20-1,TRBJ1-5,few,TGCAGTGCTAGTCGAGAGAATCAGCCCCAGCATTTT,CSASRENQPQHF
NA,TRBV6-1,TRBJ2-7,many,TGTGCCAGTCGTTGGGGGGCTTTCTACGAGCAGTACTTC,CASRWGAFYEQYF
NA,TRBV6-1,TRBJ1-1,many,TGTGCCAGCAGCCTTGGCGGGGGGTTGAACACTGAAGCTTTCTTT,CASSLGGGLNTEAFF
NA,TRBV2,TRBJ2-1,many,TGTGCCAGCAGTGCGGCGGGGAGCTCCTACAATGAGCAGTTCTTC,CASSAAGSSYNEQFF
TRBD2,TRBV7-3,TRBJ2-7,NA,TGTGCCAGCAGCTTAAAAGCGGGAGGGGTCTACGAGCAGTACTTC,CASSLKAGGVYEQYF
NA,TRBV29-1,TRBJ2-2,NA,TGCAGCGCTGTAGGTGACCGGTTGATTCCCGGGGAGCTGTTTTTT,CSAVGDRLIPGELFF
TRBD1,TRBV3-1,TRBJ1-2,many,TGTGCCAGCAGCCAAGTGCAGGGACAGGGGGCAGGCGGCTACACCTTC,CASSQVQGQGAGGYTF
TRBD2,TRBV29-1,TRBJ2-7,few,TGCAGCGTTGAAGCTAGCGGCTCCTACGAGCAGTACTTC,CSVEASGSYEQYF
TRBD2,TRBV12-3/TRBV12-4,TRBJ2-5,NA,TGTGCCAGCAGAACGCTCGGGACTAGCGGGGGGAAGACCCAGTACTTC,CASRTLGTSGGKTQYF
TRBD2,TRBV28,TRBJ2-5,many,TGTGCCAGCACCTTTCGTACTAGCGGAATCCTTGGTGAGACCCAGTACTTC,CASTFRTSGILGETQYF
TRBD1,TRBV12-3/TRBV12-4,TRBJ1-2,many,TGTGCCAGCAATGTGCAGGGACAGGGACCCCATGGCTACACCTTC,CASNVQGQGPHGYTF
NA,TRBV20-1,TRBJ2-1,many,TGCAGTGCTAGGGGGGCCGACAGGCGGACGAACCTTCAGCAGTTCTTC,CSARGADRRTNLQQFF
NA,TRBV2,TRBJ2-3,many,TGTGCCAGCAGGGGCGGGGTTAGCACAGATACGCAGTATTTT,CASRGGVSTDTQYF
NA,TRBV6-1,TRBJ2-3,NA,TGTGCCAGCAGTCAATACCCCGTTCTGCTTACTAGCACAGATACGCAGTATTTT,CASSQYPVLLTSTDTQYF
TRBD1,TRBV5-1,TRBJ2-5,few,TGCGCCAGCAGCTTTCAGGGGGCCGTAGAGACCCAGTACTTC,CASSFQGAVETQYF
TRBD2,TRBV5-5,TRBJ2-1,many,TGTGCCAGCAGCTCGACTAGCGTTCTCGATGAGCAGTTCTTC,CASSSTSVLDEQFF
NA,TRBV27,TRBJ2-1,few,TGTGCCAGCAGTTTATTGGGGCTTAGCTCCTACAATGAGCAGTTCTTC,CASSLLGLSSYNEQFF